The entry that follows covers one T cell receptor beta chain sequence. What it recognizes is unknown. The data were taken from a study of stem cell transplantation in POMP-related autoinflammatory disease. Generated by immunoSEQ multiplex PCR, the TCRdb table keeps only in-frame clones and is missing some. The sample holds 25,000 to 30,000 clones; roughly four fifths are singletons and the top ten take approximately 2.3%. Study results and limitations: In PRAID patients, the number of distinct TRB V-J gene pairings was restricted.

CDR1 is GTSNPN and CDR2 is SVGIG in the germline V gene (reference sequence). The CDR3 length is 14 residues. V gave up 1 base and J gave up 0 bases, with 4 bases separating them. Sequenced material: CD4+ T cells from PBMCs, taken before stem cell transplantation. The V call is TRBV30, the J call TRBJ2-6; no reliable D call. The clonotype was recovered from a human donor with POMP-related autoinflammation and immune dysregulation (PRAID). In DNA, the CDR3 is TGTGCCTGGAGTGAAGACTCTGGGGCCAACGTCCTGACTTTC. Its translation is CAWSEDSGANVLTF.